A single sample is the source of the 4 T cell receptor beta chains below, sequenced in a study of T cell clonotyping in hematopoietic cell transplantation. The table came from immunoSEQ multiplex PCR; TCRdb's copy has only in-frame clones and leaves some out. This sample has some 4,000 clones; about 85% occur once, and the top ten carry 22%. Specimen: peripheral blood mononuclear cells, collected 180 days after allogeneic stem cell transplant. The receptor source for this set is a male patient between 60 and 69 years old who had an allogeneic stem cell transplant from an unrelated donor, so T cells may come from the graft donor. Some clones in this sample may be carry-over from other donors' samples.

The V gene is TRBV11-2, the J gene TRBJ1-1; no clear D. V lost 4 bases and J lost 0, with 9 bases in between. Germline lookup yields CDR1 SGHAT and CDR2 FQNNGV. This CDR3 region has 14 residues. Here the CDR3 DNA reads TGTGCCAGCAGCTCCCAAAGGATGAACACTGAAGCTTTCTTT. This codes for CASSSQRMNTEAFF.

V usage is TRBV7-3 and J usage is TRBJ2-1, with TRBD1 matching 10 bases. J lost 7 bases, V lost 4 bases, and 4 bases had no gene match. Germline V gene data show CDR1 as SGHTA and CDR2 as FQGTGA. The CDR3 loop spans 14 amino acids. CDR3 sequence reads: CASSSGTGANEQFF. In nucleotides, the CDR3 is TGTGCCAGCAGCTCTGGGACAGGGGCAAATGAGCAGTTCTTC. Using reference TRBV7-3 and TRBJ2-1 for the parts outside the CDR3, the full variable domain is GAGVSQTPSNKVTEKGKYVELRCDPISGHTALYWYRQSLGQGPEFLIYFQGTGAADDSGLPNDRFFAVRPEGSVSTLKIQRTERGDSAVYLCASSSGTGANEQFFGPGTRLTVL.

The gene calls are TRBV28 and TRBJ1-2; 8 bases are shared with TRBD1. CDR1 MDHEN and CDR2 SYDVKM come from the germline V gene. This CDR3 spans 15 amino acids. Losses at the gene ends were 4 bases for V and 4 bases for J; bases not matched to a gene: 8. CDR3 region: CASSSSGTGGYGYTF. CDR3 in DNA: TGTGCCAGCAGTTCCTCAGGGACAGGCGGCTATGGCTACACCTTC.

The chain carries TRBV7-9 and TRBJ1-5; D gene uncertain. There are 18 residues in the CDR3. Trimming took off 1 base at V and 1 base at J, with 17 bases between the two ends. The germline V gene encodes CDR1 SEHNR and CDR2 FQNEAQ (reference sequence). This CDR3 reads CASSLVSPLYMSNQPQHF. CDR3 in DNA: TGTGCCAGCAGCTTAGTGTCCCCCTTATATATGAGCAATCAGCCCCAGCATTTT.